Below, 8 T cell receptor beta chains from the same sample are listed, as sequenced in a study of cytomegalovirus exposure and HLA in healthy donors. The PCR had 60 Vbeta and 13 Jbeta primers. Clones were sequenced by immunoSEQ multiplex PCR, and TCRdb holds only the in-frame ones, with some missing. Among fewer than 60,000 clones listed, around 62% were seen once. Material for sequencing was PBMCs. Receptor source: a human donor in good health.

The chain joins TRBV25-1 to TRBJ1-4; D may be TRBD1 (6 bases). This CDR3 is built from 12 residues. Germline V gives CDR1 MGHDK, CDR2 SYGVNS. V lost 7 bases to trimming and J lost 10 bases, with 13 bases between them. The CDR3 here is CASTTGPLKLFF. Written as DNA, the CDR3 is TGTGCCAGCACCACAGGGCCTTTAAAACTGTTTTTT.

The chain joins TRBV2 to TRBJ2-6; the D is unclear. CDR1 is SNHLY and CDR2 is FYNNEI in the germline V gene. V was pared by 7 bases and J by 3 bases, with 13 bases between. The CDR3 length is 15 residues. The CDR3 loop is CASTPPGSGANVLTF. CDR3 DNA sequence: TGTGCCAGCACACCTCCGGGTAGTGGGGCCAACGTCCTGACTTTC.

J is TRBJ2-5 and V is TRBV6-6, with TRBD2 identical over 13 bases. Germline values: CDR1 MNHNY, CDR2 SVGAGI (reference sequence). CDR3 length: 15 residues. V dropped 6 bases and J dropped 5; count of bases not matched to a gene: 6. The CDR3 region is CASSTSGGAQETQYF. The CDR3 DNA follows: TGTGCCAGCAGCACTAGCGGGGGGGCCCAGGAGACCCAGTACTTC.

This chain links TRBV7-3 with TRBJ2-7; D is undetermined. The germline V and J ends were trimmed by 5 bases and 5 bases, with 13 bases remaining between them. CDR3 length: 13 amino acids. The germline gives CDR1 SGHTA, CDR2 FQGTGA. CDR3 bases: TGTGCCAGCAGCCTCCGGGTGAACCACGAGCAGTACTTC. This sequence encodes CASSLRVNHEQYF.

A few counts support this clone. V gene TRBV9 combines with J gene TRBJ2-1, with TRBD2 identical over 12 bases. V lost 7 bases to trimming and J lost 9 bases; unmatched junction nucleotides: 8. The CDR3 has 14 amino acids. CDR1 is SGDLS, CDR2 YYNGEE, per germline. The CDR3 loop is CASGETSGGSEQFF. For the CDR3, the DNA is TGTGCCAGCGGAGAGACTAGCGGGGGTTCTGAGCAGTTCTTC.

The sample holds a few counts of this clone. For the CDR3, the DNA is TGTGCCAGCAGCTCCCTGCCCCGGGAGCAGTTCTTC. Its translation: CASSSLPREQFF. The gene calls are TRBV5-6 and TRBJ2-1; D gene ambiguous. The CDR3 has 12 residues. The germline CDR1 and CDR2 sequences are SGHDT and YYEEEE. The V gene lost 3 bases and the J gene lost 10 bases, with 11 bases spanning the gap.

There are a few counts of this clone. The genes are TRBV27 and TRBJ2-7; maybe TRBD2 (5 bases). Trimming took 5 bases from V and 3 from J, leaving 23 bases between them. The germline gives CDR1 MNHEY, CDR2 SMNVEV (reference sequence). The CDR3 runs 17 residues. The CDR3 loop reads CASSPDLRAVLHYEQYF. CDR3 coding DNA: TGTGCCAGCAGTCCGGACCTACGAGCGGTACTGCACTACGAGCAGTACTTC.

The chain links TRBV6-1 to TRBJ2-5; TRBD1 aligns across 9 bases. Germline V gives CDR1 MNHNS, CDR2 SASEGT. The CDR3 spans 15 residues. V lost 6 bases, J lost 1 base, and 6 bases stayed unmatched. CDR3 region: CASSHDRGSQETQYF. The CDR3 nucleotides are TGTGCCAGCAGCCACGACAGGGGGTCCCAAGAGACCCAGTACTTC.